The 9 T cell receptor beta chains in this list originate from one sample, sequenced in a study of T-cell memory formation after mild COVID-19. TCRdb analysed the 5' RACE reads with MiXCR anew, one entry per CDR3 protein. The data show a few hundred thousand distinct CDR3 sequences, 7.5% to 10% seen once. The sequencing input was PBMCs or a T cell subset sorted from them (not recorded which). Source of these receptors: a man between 18 and 35 years old who had mild COVID-19 (a few samples of this study predate the infection). Cell type and time point are not known.

This clonotype was counted a few times. The rearrangement joins TRBV28 to TRBJ1-4; D remains unclear. Looked up from germline, CDR1 is MDHEN and CDR2 is SYDVKM. This CDR3 comprises 14 residues. V was clipped by 7 bases and J by 4 bases, with 13 bases between them. The CDR3 reads CASKKLQYNEKLFF. The CDR3 DNA is TGTGCCAGCAAGAAGCTACAGTATAATGAAAAACTGTTTTTT.

The chain links TRBV12-3 or TRBV12-4 to TRBJ1-1; 10 nucleotides agree with TRBD1. This CDR3 region has 15 residues. Trimming cost V 6 bases and J 3 bases; bases outside gene matches: 7. CDR3 sequence reads: CASRPGQGVHTEAFF. The CDR3 DNA follows: TGTGCCAGCAGGCCTGGACAGGGGGTACACACTGAAGCTTTCTTT.

This clonotype was detected many times. The chain joins TRBV5-1 to TRBJ1-1; D possibly corresponds to TRBD1 (5 bases). The length of the CDR3 is 15 residues. V lost 0 bases to trimming and J lost 3 bases, with 12 bases between them. Per germline, CDR1 SGHRS and CDR2 YFSETQ. As DNA, the CDR3 is TGCGCCAGCAGCTTGGTTTTAGGGGCGGACACTGAAGCTTTCTTT. Its protein is CASSLVLGADTEAFF.

This rearrangement joins TRBV7-8 to TRBJ2-1; D may be TRBD1 or TRBD2 (5 bases each). Germline-derived CDR1 and CDR2 are SGHVS and FQNEAQ. The length of the CDR3 is 14 residues. The V and J ends lost 0 bases and 10 bases respectively, with 13 bases between them. The CDR3: CASSLAKLGDEQFF. CDR3 bases: TGTGCCAGCAGCTTAGCTAAACTGGGGGACGAGCAGTTCTTC.

The CDR3 DNA reads TGTGCCAGCAACCCTGACACCGTAGATACGCAGTATTTT. It encodes CASNPDTVDTQYF. The gene calls are TRBV7-2 and TRBJ2-3, with unresolved D. The CDR3 covers 13 residues. The germline gives CDR1 SGHTA, CDR2 FQGNSA. V dropped 7 bases and J dropped 5 bases, with 13 bases sitting between them.

The V gene is TRBV27, the J gene TRBJ2-5; D is unresolved. V lost 2 bases to trimming and J lost 5 bases, with 9 bases between them. Germline loops: CDR1 MNHEY, CDR2 SMNVEV (reference sequence). The length of the CDR3 is 13 residues. The CDR3 region has the DNA TGTGCCAGCAGTTTACTAAGTAGCGAGACCCAGTACTTC. This codes for CASSLLSSETQYF.

The genes are TRBV4-3 and TRBJ1-1; D not resolved. Trimming removed 0 bases at V and 3 bases at J, with 17 bases between. Germline V CDR1 and CDR2: LGHNA, YSLEER. The CDR3 loop spans 17 amino acids. CDR3 amino acids: CASSQDWELPGYTEAFF. Here the CDR3 DNA reads TGCGCCAGCAGCCAAGATTGGGAACTCCCGGGCTACACTGAAGCTTTCTTT.

CDR3 DNA sequence: TGTGCCAGCAGTTACTATCGGGACAGGGCTTCTAATGAGCAGTTCTTC. Amino acids: CASSYYRDRASNEQFF. The rearrangement uses TRBV6-5 and TRBJ2-1; 9 positions agree with TRBD1. Per the germline V gene, CDR1 is MNHEY and CDR2 is SVGAGI. This CDR3 comprises 16 residues. The J segment lost 7 bases and the V segment lost 1 base, leaving 8 bases of the junction unmatched.

This clonotype was seen a handful of times. The CDR3 nucleotides read TGCGCCAGCAGCGGGAGGGGGCCTAACACCGGGGAGCTGTTTTTT. It translates to CASSGRGPNTGELFF. J is TRBJ2-2 and V is TRBV5-1; D assignment may be TRBD1 or TRBD2 (7 bases each). V lost 4 bases to trimming and J lost 2 bases, with 12 bases between them. This CDR3 is 15 amino acids long. The V gene's germline CDR1 is SGHRS and CDR2 YFSETQ.